The 2 T cell receptor beta chains presented below share a single source sample, sequenced in a study of OX40 agonist ivuxolimab in advanced cancers. Some clones are missing from TCRdb's copy, which holds only in-frame ones; the method was immunoSEQ multiplex PCR. The data contain about 72,000 clones, over 75% of them seen just once; the ten biggest clones take up 5%. The input for sequencing was CD4+ or CD8+ T cells sorted from blood, taken in a trial of the OX40 agonist ivuxolimab. These receptors originate from an adult with an advanced solid tumor such as melanoma, head and neck, liver or kidney cancer.

The V call is TRBV5-1, the J call TRBJ1-2; TRBD1 matches 8 bases. Losses at the gene ends were 5 bases for V and 1 base for J; bases not matched to a gene: 7. There are 15 residues in the CDR3. Germline V lookup: CDR1 SGHRS, CDR2 YFSETQ. CDR3 residues: CASRQGQGDNYGYTF. The CDR3 nucleotides are TGCGCCAGCAGGCAAGGACAGGGCGATAACTATGGCTACACCTTC.

The CDR3 protein is CASSQDWHTNEKLFF. CDR3 sequence (DNA): TGCGCCAGCAGCCAAGATTGGCATACTAATGAAAAACTGTTTTTT. The chain is built from TRBV4-1 and TRBJ1-4; D gene unclear. CDR1 MGHRA and CDR2 YSYEKL come from the germline V gene. CDR3 length equals 15 residues. With 0 bases removed from V and 2 bases from J, the gap between germline ends came to 7 bases.